Included here is one T cell receptor beta chain sequence, with context. The clone's antigen remains unknown. No much larger clone exists at a distance of one base, and base qualities are not known. The data are from a study of regulatory T cells in long-lasting Graves disease (dated by TCRdb to the early 2020s). Study-wide context: Newly diagnosed Graves' disease patients had taken antithyroid drugs for less than 3 months. Peripheral blood TCR sequencing and RNA sequencing compared persistent Graves' disease patients with newly diagnosed Graves' disease patients. The study took place in China and was registered as a clinical trial. TCR sequencing covered roughly 13 persistent and 20 or so newly diagnosed Graves' disease patients, around 33 samples in total. Study-wide findings and limitations: Preferential use of TRBV28, TRBJ1-2 and TRBJ2-5 was observed in persistent disease, whereas TRBV20-1 and TRBJ2-1 were favored in newly diagnosed disease. The small sample size was acknowledged by the authors as a limitation that may reduce accuracy. Only peripheral blood was studied, because thyroid tissue, the primary lesion, was inaccessible. Only the TCR beta chain was sequenced and analyzed. Persistent Graves' disease patients showed lower TCR Shannon entropy and fewer highly expanded clones than newly diagnosed patients, suggesting clonal expansion. A larger number of public clonotypes was shared among persistent patients (under 3,000) than among newly diagnosed patients (over 850).

The protocol used for the library was multiplex PCR. Sequencing took place on an Illumina HiSeq 4000. To build TCR beta libraries, CDR3 regions were amplified by Arm-PCR using iRepertoire HTBI primers. PCR products were gel purified before sequencing. On the study's bioinformatics: A total of 62 TRBV and under 15 TRBJ segments were identified across samples and were used for gene usage analysis of CDR3 amino acid clonotypes. COPE and FqMerger were used to merge filtered high-quality paired reads into contigs. BLAST was used to align contigs to IMGT TRBV, TRBD and TRBJ reference genes, and CDR3 was defined according to IMGT. Any clonotype with a frequency above 0.1% was counted as a highly expanded clone. Repertoire diversity was measured by Shannon entropy, and V-J evenness by the Gini coefficient. A clonotype was considered public if more than one individual shared it. TCRdb ran its own pipeline on the public reads, namely fastp trimming at Q25 and MiXCR clone calling, and kept in-frame beta chains. Every distinct CDR3 protein forms one entry, paired with its most common genes and DNA. The V and J calls and clone size are TCRdb's, not the authors'. For this sample the table gives 350,000 to 500,000 distinct CDR3 sequences, of which about 15% were detected only once. The top ten constitute roughly 10% of the sample.

Trimming takes 3 bases from V and 12 bases from J, and the germline ends sit 27 bases apart. The CDR3 spans 17 residues, from the cysteine through the phenylalanine. CDR3 DNA is the only sequence kept; it has 51 bases, read in frame from the first base. CDR1 and CDR2, per the germline V gene (reference sequence), are LNHDA and SQIVND. The label giving this sample's time point can be read as: newly diagnosed GD, antithyroid drugs for less than 3 months. For both TCR sequencing and RNA sequencing, RNA was extracted from PBMCs in TRIzol. The diagnosis of Graves' disease was made according to American Thyroid Association guidelines. The patients came from an endocrinology department in Xi'an, China. Each patient gave approximately 10 milliliters of peripheral blood, collected in an EDTA anticoagulant tube. PBMCs were isolated by Ficoll Paque Plus density gradient separation without further T cell sorting. An Agilent 2100 Bioanalyzer and agarose gel were used to check RNA quality, while a NanoDrop 2000 measured RNA concentration.

These same data were also listed under a study on T cells in Graves' hyperthyroidism and ophthalmopathy. Reported in the second study: Stable Graves' hyperthyroidism was defined as no progression to ophthalmopathy during 18 months of follow-up. The hyperthyroidism patients were between 18 and 65 years old and newly diagnosed, with a disease duration of less than 2 months. The study excluded patients with uncontrolled infections, other autoimmune diseases, pregnancy or lactation. Diagnoses were established on the basis of clinical symptoms, serum thyroxine and TRAb, thyroid ultrasound, and orbital computed tomography. The first round of RT-PCR for the TCR CDR3 was performed with the HTBI primer set and the Qiagen OneStep RT-PCR kit. Most expanded thyroid clonotypes (frequency above 0.001) were also detected in blood, a finding suggesting that blood repertoires may reflect thyroid immune responses. A 13 V-J signature model separated ophthalmopathy from stable hyperthyroidism, with 87.88% sensitivity and roughly 84% specificity in cross-validation and 80%/75% in testing. In validation, the model predicted progression to ophthalmopathy with around 71% sensitivity and around 72% specificity, a median of roughly seven months before onset. To identify TCR V-J signatures that set the groups apart, the researchers used a discovery cohort of 100 or so patients, made up of roughly 40 with Graves' ophthalmopathy and some 58 with stable Graves' hyperthyroidism. Whether ophthalmopathy could be predicted prospectively was tested in an independent validation cohort made up of under 20 hyperthyroidism patients plus 17 patients who later progressed to ophthalmopathy. For training and testing, the 110 or so patients in the discovery cohort were randomly divided in a 7:3 ratio. Thyroid tissue and blood T-cell repertoires from six Graves' hyperthyroidism patients were also compared in the study. After sampling, hyperthyroidism patients received methimazole starting at 30 mg daily, and ophthalmopathy patients received high-dose intravenous methylprednisolone. A second multiplex PCR round built the libraries, followed by size selection and purification. Sequencing of the libraries was done on an Illumina HiSeq2000 using paired-end 100 bp reads. SOAPnuke was used to process the raw data, with reads discarded if the reads contained adapters or uncalled bases, had a mean Phred below 15, or lacked an exact constant-primer or identifier match. COPE v1.2.5 was used to merge the high-quality paired reads, and each unique nucleotide sequence was defined as a clonotype. MiTCR v1.1 was used to align the clonotypes against IMGT TRBV, TRBD and TRBJ reference segments. The analysis included only V-J combinations with a frequency above 0.0001, which together covered around 99% of the repertoires. The TCS score was defined as the ratio of F50 (clonal expansion) to E x V (chaos), calculated using BLOSUM62-based TCRdist between CDR3 peptides within each V-J. Welch's t-statistics and random forest reduced just over 500 V-J features to 10 to 15, which were used in a naive Bayes classifier (R e1071). Sample size was not statistically predetermined, and investigators were not blinded to group allocation. The paper describes TCR Vbeta CDR3 sequencing of 135 peripheral blood samples, made up of fewer than 50 ophthalmopathy patients, around 78 hyperthyroidism patients and 17 progressor patients.

The rearrangement combines TRBV19 with TRBJ2-1; the D gene is tentatively TRBD1 or TRBD2, each matching 5 bases. The receptor comes from a young woman with Graves disease. Donor details come from another sample of the same person, matched by shared clones. Sequencing was performed on peripheral blood mononuclear cells (PBMCs), taken at new diagnosis, from a patient treated with antithyroid drugs. This receptor carries the CDR3 CASSIPVWGPPSRGQFF. The DNA is as follows: TGTGCCAGTAGTATCCCGGTTTGGGGACCTCCCTCAAGGGGGCAGTTCTTC.